This T cell receptor (beta chain) was obtained from a study of radiation and T cells in renal cell carcinoma. Sample time point: blood 4 weeks post-SBRT, at nephrectomy. Sample treatment: 15 Gy SBRT to primary tumor, nephrectomy 4 weeks later. About this clone: Its antigen is currently unknown.

Generated by immunoSEQ multiplex PCR, the TCRdb table keeps only in-frame clones and is missing some. In the table there are 80,000 or so clones, roughly nine tenths of which are singletons. Study-wide results and caveats: From baseline, blood top tumor clonotypes peaked at 2 weeks post-radiation.

CDR3 length: 15 amino acids. Germline V gives CDR1 MNHEY, CDR2 SVGAGI. V shed 2 bases, J shed 3 bases, and the junction held 5 bases outside the gene matches. The sequence came from a woman between 65 and 79 years old with renal cell carcinoma. The sample in question was blood, obtained from a patient whose treatment included radiotherapy and nephrectomy. The chain carries TRBV6-5 and TRBJ2-3, with 7 bases lining up with TRBD2. The CDR3 nucleotides are TGTGCCAGCAGTTACCGGGGGGTAGCGACAGATACGCAGTATTTT. This codes for CASSYRGVATDTQYF.